The 3 T cell receptor beta chains in this list originate from one sample, sequenced in a study of immune heterogeneity within non-small cell lung tumors. Amplification of TCR beta CDR3 was performed by multiplex PCR with 32 V and 13 J primers. TCRdb reanalysed the multiplex PCR reads using MiXCR and keeps one entry per CDR3 protein. The sample comprises 10,000 to 13,000 distinct CDR3 sequences, around 30% of which are singletons, and roughly a fifth rests with the top ten. Per sample, approximately 570 ng of bulk tumor genomic DNA was the template used. Biopsies, several per primary tumor and spaced far apart, were collected during surgery. Those enrolled were patients newly diagnosed with untreated non-small cell lung cancer and undergoing curative surgery. The sequenced material came from lung tumor tissue. The receptors come from a woman aged 45 to 65 with non-small cell lung cancer.

This clonotype is deemed medium-sized. The chain links TRBV30 to TRBJ1-6; D is possibly TRBD1 (5 bases). CDR3 length: 18 residues. Germline V gene lookup returns CDR1 GTSNPN and CDR2 SVGIG (reference sequence). Trimming pared 0 bases from V and 4 bases from J, leaving 19 bases between. CDR3 nucleotides: TGTGCCTGGAGTGTACGTCGGGGGGGACGGGGGTATAATTCACCCCTCCACTTT. Translating gives CAWSVRRGGRGYNSPLHF.

As concerns this clonotype: Since a much larger clone is just one base distant, this may be a read error. The chain carries TRBV10-3 and TRBJ1-6; D ambiguous. This CDR3 contains 15 residues. Germline V gives CDR1 ENHRY, CDR2 SYGVKD. The CDR3 DNA sequence: TGTGCCACCACCCCCAGGAGCTCCTATAATTCACCCCTCCGCTTT. Translating gives CATTPRSSYNSPLRF.

The genes are TRBV20-1 and TRBJ2-3, with 8 positions matching TRBD1. This CDR3 spans 16 amino acids. Germline V CDR1 and CDR2: DFQATT, SNEGSKA (reference sequence). V shed 5 bases and J 2 bases; nucleotides not matched to a gene: 12. CDR3 DNA sequence: TGCAGTGCTCCAGCTTTAGGGACAGGTCCCACAGATACGCAGTATTTT. It translates to CSAPALGTGPTDTQYF.